Below, 21 T cell receptor beta chains from the same sample are listed, as sequenced in a study of blood T cell repertoires in COVID-19. The protocol was immunoSEQ multiplex PCR, while the TCRdb copy is restricted to in-frame clones and leaves out a portion. The sample contains 30,000 to 35,000 clones, 80% to 90% of which appear only once. What was sequenced was peripheral blood. The receptors derive from a man aged 55 to 69 with active COVID-19.

This clone is a singleton in its sample. This chain connects TRBV11-2 to TRBJ1-5; no firm D call. CDR1 is SGHAT, CDR2 FQNNGV, per germline. This CDR3 region has 14 residues. Trimming stripped 2 bases from V and 0 bases from J, with 5 bases between. The CDR3 loop is CASSLSDSNQPQHF. Written as DNA, the CDR3 is TGTGCCAGCAGCTTATCAGATAGCAATCAGCCCCAGCATTTT.

The chain employs TRBV5-4 and TRBJ1-3; 7 bases map to TRBD1. In germline, CDR1 is SGHNT, CDR2 YYREEE (reference sequence). This CDR3 is built from 16 residues. V lost 4 bases to trimming and J lost 1 base; unmatched junction nucleotides: 8. The CDR3 protein is CASSKTGPLSGNTIYF. CDR3 sequence (DNA): TGTGCCAGCAGCAAGACAGGGCCCCTTTCTGGAAACACCATATATTTT.

The chain joins TRBV5-1 to TRBJ2-1; D is possibly TRBD2 (6 bases). The V end lost 0 bases, the J end lost 2 bases, and 9 bases lay between the germline ends. The CDR3 consists of 15 residues. The germline CDR1 and CDR2 sequences are SGHRS and YFSETQ. In nucleotides, the CDR3 is TGCGCCAGCAGCTTGGCTGGACTACCCTACAATGAGCAGTTCTTC. Residues: CASSLAGLPYNEQFF.

The rearrangement uses TRBV2 and TRBJ2-1; D is perhaps TRBD2 (6 bases). This CDR3 region has 13 residues. Germline CDR1 SNHLY, CDR2 FYNNEI. The V and J ends lost 8 bases and 9 bases respectively, with 17 bases between them. The CDR3 is CASLREASSEQFF. DNA for the CDR3: TGTGCCAGCTTGAGGGAGGCATCTAGTGAGCAGTTCTTC. The complete variable domain, with remaining parts taken from reference TRBV2 and TRBJ2-1, reads EPEVTQTPSHQVTQMGQEVILRCVPISNHLYFYWYRQILGQKVEFLVSFYNNEISEKSEIFDDQFSVERPDGSNFTLKIRSTKLEDSAMYFCASLREASSEQFFGPGTRLTVL.

CDR3 sequence (DNA): TGCGCCAGCAGCTTGAATATCGCAGCAACTAATGAAAAACTGTTTTTT. Its translation: CASSLNIAATNEKLFF. V gene TRBV5-1 combines with J gene TRBJ1-4, with no clear D. This CDR3 contains 16 residues. Germline assignment: CDR1 SGHRS and CDR2 YFSETQ. Deletions cut 1 base from V and 0 bases from J, with 10 bases between.

The rearrangement uses TRBV27 and TRBJ2-7, with D perhaps matching TRBD2 (6 bases). This CDR3 comprises 14 residues. Germline V CDR1 and CDR2: MNHEY, SMNVEV (reference sequence). V lost 6 bases and J lost 4, with 16 bases in between. This CDR3 reads CASRFSAGPYEQYF. CDR3 coding DNA: TGTGCCAGCAGATTCAGTGCGGGGCCATACGAGCAGTACTTC.

The J gene is TRBJ1-2, the V gene TRBV2, with 7 nucleotides matching TRBD1. The CDR3 has 13 residues. Germline CDR1 and CDR2: SNHLY and FYNNEI. Trimming took 6 bases from V and 9 from J; bases not matched to a gene: 10. The DNA for the CDR3 is TGTGCCAGCAGCACGGGACAGTTTTCCCGCTACACCTTC. This translates into CASSTGQFSRYTF.

The J gene is TRBJ1-1, the V gene TRBV9; D is unclear. V was cut by 3 bases and J by 1 base, with 7 bases left in between. Germline CDR1 SGDLS, CDR2 YYNGEE. This CDR3 is 13 amino acids long. The CDR3 sequence: CASSASTNTEAFF. The CDR3, as DNA: TGTGCCAGCAGCGCGTCTACGAACACTGAAGCTTTCTTT.

The chain uses TRBV25-1 and TRBJ1-1; D gene ambiguous. The CDR3 covers 14 residues. Germline CDR1 reads MGHDK; CDR2 reads SYGVNS. V was trimmed by 4 bases and J by 5 bases, leaving 14 bases between them. The CDR3 region has the DNA TGTGCCAGCAGTGCAATGGGCCGAGGGACTGAAGCTTTCTTT. Its translation: CASSAMGRGTEAFF.

The chain joins TRBV7-9 to TRBJ2-1; the D gene is possibly TRBD1 (6 bases). Trimming shortened V by 1 base and J by 5 bases, and 12 bases separated the two germline ends. CDR3 size: 15 residues. Germline CDR1 is SEHNR and CDR2 is FQNEAQ (reference sequence). The CDR3 here is CASSLGDRTNNEQFF. The CDR3, as DNA: TGTGCCAGCAGCTTAGGTGACAGGACAAACAATGAGCAGTTCTTC.

This clone was counted a few times. Germline and junction disagree at one end, which may indicate a read error. Here the CDR3 reads CASREGGPGQGGYGYTF. CDR3 in DNA: TGTGCCAGCAGGGAAGGGGGCCCGGGACAGGGGGGCTATGGCTACACCTTC. This chain links TRBV6-1 with TRBJ1-2; TRBD1 matches at 11 bases. Germline V gene lookup returns CDR1 MNHNS and CDR2 SASEGT. The CDR3 covers 17 residues.

The V and J genes are TRBV7-3 and TRBJ2-3, with 7 bases aligning to TRBD2. The ends lost 3 bases at V and 2 bases at J; junction bases unmatched: 11. The germline CDR1 and CDR2 sequences are SGHTA and FQGTGA. The CDR3 contains 17 residues. The CDR3 reads CASSLGPGLQPTDTQYF. The CDR3 coding sequence is TGTGCCAGCAGCTTGGGTCCGGGACTACAACCCACAGATACGCAGTATTTT.

This clone was counted between two and nine times. The chain couples TRBV27 to TRBJ2-7; 9 nucleotides agree with TRBD1. CDR3 length: 14 residues. Germline CDR1 MNHEY, CDR2 SMNVEV (reference sequence). V lost 7 bases and J lost 4; bases outside the gene matches: 8. In nucleotides, the CDR3 is TGTGCCAGCAAGAGAGGCGGACAGGGGTACGAGCAGTACTTC. Amino acids: CASKRGGQGYEQYF.

The chain is built from TRBV6-4 and TRBJ2-1, with 11 bases that match TRBD2. V was pared by 3 bases and J by 7 bases, with 5 bases of the junction left unmatched. The CDR3 runs 15 residues. Germline loops: CDR1 MRHNA, CDR2 SNTAGT. For the CDR3, the DNA is TGTGCCAGCAGTGAACTAGCGGGAGTAGGAAATGAGCAGTTCTTC. It translates to CASSELAGVGNEQFF.

This chain links TRBV6-5 with TRBJ2-3; 7 nucleotides match TRBD2. Germline V gives CDR1 MNHEY, CDR2 SVGAGI. The V gene end was trimmed by 10 bases and the J gene end by 2 bases; junction bases not matched to a gene: 3. CDR3 length: 12 amino acids. This chain's CDR3 is CAIGTTTDTQYF. In DNA form, the CDR3 reads TGTGCCATCGGGACTACCACAGATACGCAGTATTTT.

This clone was counted only a few times. This rearrangement joins TRBV15 to TRBJ1-2, with TRBD1 as a possible D gene (6 bases). V was cut by 0 bases and J by 5 bases, with 19 bases left in between. CDR1 and CDR2 from the germline V gene are LNHNV and YYDKDF (reference sequence). The CDR3 runs 17 residues. The CDR3 spells CATSREREGDPAYGYTF. CDR3 in DNA: TGTGCCACCAGCAGAGAGCGAGAGGGGGATCCGGCTTATGGCTACACCTTC.

This clone was picked up one time. This rearrangement joins TRBV19 to TRBJ2-1; 9 bases match TRBD1. The CDR3 covers 15 residues. Per the germline V gene, CDR1 is LNHDA and CDR2 is SQIVND (reference sequence). V gave up 3 bases and J gave up 4 bases; unmatched junction bases: 4. Written as DNA, the CDR3 is TGTGCCAGTAGTATTATCGGGACAGGGTACAATGAGCAGTTCTTC. Protein: CASSIIGTGYNEQFF.

This sequence joins TRBV18 and TRBJ2-5; D possibly corresponds to TRBD2 (6 bases). V was cut by 4 bases and J by 5 bases, with 11 bases left in between. Germline CDR1 reads KGHSH; CDR2 reads LQKENI. The CDR3 totals 13 residues. CDR3 sequence reads: CASSQTGVETQYF. DNA for the CDR3: TGTGCCAGCTCACAAACGGGAGTGGAGACCCAGTACTTC.

V gene TRBV5-1 combines with J gene TRBJ2-1, with 9 positions matching TRBD2. The CDR3 contains 16 residues. Germline V gene data show CDR1 as SGHRS and CDR2 as YFSETQ. The V and J ends lost 0 bases and 8 bases, in that order; junction bases with no gene match: 9. The CDR3, as DNA: TGCGCCAGCAGCTTGGCCGCGGGGACTAGCAGCTATGAGCAGTTCTTC. Protein product: CASSLAAGTSSYEQFF.

The V and J genes are TRBV28 and TRBJ2-7, with a possible D match to TRBD1 (6 bases). The CDR3 covers 14 residues. Germline CDR1 is MDHEN and CDR2 is SYDVKM. Trimming stripped 7 bases from V and 3 bases from J, with 16 bases between. CDR3 coding DNA: TGTGCCAGCACTCGGGCCCTGGACAGCTACGAGCAGTACTTC. This codes for CASTRALDSYEQYF.

The rearrangement joins TRBV27 to TRBJ1-2, with D perhaps matching TRBD1 (6 bases). Per the germline V gene, CDR1 is MNHEY and CDR2 is SMNVEV (reference sequence). The CDR3 sequence is 11 residues long. Trimming took 6 bases from V and 8 from J, leaving 10 bases between them. The CDR3 DNA sequence: TGTGCCAGCAGCCCAGGGGTCGGCTACACCTTC. The encoded protein is CASSPGVGYTF.